This T cell receptor beta chain came from a study of control samples from healthy donors and cancer patients. The repertoire was sequenced with immunoSEQ multiplex PCR; TCRdb's copy has only in-frame clones and lacks some. The sample records about 130,000 clones, just under 95% being singletons. Trimming pared 2 bases from V and 6 bases from J, leaving 11 bases between. The CDR3 has 14 residues. In germline, CDR1 is SEHNR, CDR2 FQNEAQ (reference sequence). The TCR was taken from a man aged 18 to 30 in good health. The chain combines TRBV7-9 with TRBJ2-1, with D perhaps matching TRBD1 (5 bases). The specimen sequenced was blood. CDR3 in amino acids: CASSLNQGGNEQFF. Here the CDR3 DNA reads TGTGCCAGCAGCTTAAACCAGGGCGGCAATGAGCAGTTCTTC.